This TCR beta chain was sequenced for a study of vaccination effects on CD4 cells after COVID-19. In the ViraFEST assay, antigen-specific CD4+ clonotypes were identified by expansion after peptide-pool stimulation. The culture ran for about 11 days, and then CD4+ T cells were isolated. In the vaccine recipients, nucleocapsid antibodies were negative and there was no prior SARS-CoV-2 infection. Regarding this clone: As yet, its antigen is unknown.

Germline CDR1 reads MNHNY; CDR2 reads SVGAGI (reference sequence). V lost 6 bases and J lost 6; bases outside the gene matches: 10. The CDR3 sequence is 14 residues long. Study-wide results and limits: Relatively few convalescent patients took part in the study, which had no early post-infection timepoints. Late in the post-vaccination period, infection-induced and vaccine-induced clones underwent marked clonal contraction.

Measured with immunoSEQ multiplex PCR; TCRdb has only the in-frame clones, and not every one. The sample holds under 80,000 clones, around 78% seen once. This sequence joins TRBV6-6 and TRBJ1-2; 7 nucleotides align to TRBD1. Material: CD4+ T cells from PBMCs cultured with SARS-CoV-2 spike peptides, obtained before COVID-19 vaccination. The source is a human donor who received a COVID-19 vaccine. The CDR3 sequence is CASSLGTARDGYTF. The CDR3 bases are TGTGCCAGCAGCTTAGGGACAGCGAGGGATGGCTACACCTTC.